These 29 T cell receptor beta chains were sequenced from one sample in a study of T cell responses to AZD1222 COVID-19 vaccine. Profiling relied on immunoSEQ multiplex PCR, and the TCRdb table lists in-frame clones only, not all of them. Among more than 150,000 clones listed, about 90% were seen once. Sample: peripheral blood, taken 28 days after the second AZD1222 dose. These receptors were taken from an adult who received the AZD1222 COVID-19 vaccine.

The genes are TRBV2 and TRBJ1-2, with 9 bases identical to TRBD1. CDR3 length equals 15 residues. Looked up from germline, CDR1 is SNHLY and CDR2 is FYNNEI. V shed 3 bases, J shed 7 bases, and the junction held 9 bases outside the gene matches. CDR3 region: CASSDRSGQGVGYTF. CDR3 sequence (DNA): TGTGCCAGCAGTGATAGGTCGGGACAGGGTGTTGGCTACACCTTC.

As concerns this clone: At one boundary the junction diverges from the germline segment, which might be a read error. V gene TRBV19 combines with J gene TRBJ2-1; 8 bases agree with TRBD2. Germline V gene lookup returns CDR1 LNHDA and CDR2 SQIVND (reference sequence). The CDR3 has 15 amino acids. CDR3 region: CASRIAGPSYNEQFF. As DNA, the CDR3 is TGTGCCAGTAGGATAGCGGGACCCTCCTACAATGAGCAGTTCTTC.

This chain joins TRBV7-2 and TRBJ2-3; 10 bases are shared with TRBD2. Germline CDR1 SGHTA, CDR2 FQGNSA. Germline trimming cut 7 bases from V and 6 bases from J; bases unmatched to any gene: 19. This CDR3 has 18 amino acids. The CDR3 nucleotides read TGTGCCAGCACCCCTCGAGAGGTGGGACTAGCGCGGCTGGATACGCAGTATTTT. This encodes CASTPREVGLARLDTQYF.

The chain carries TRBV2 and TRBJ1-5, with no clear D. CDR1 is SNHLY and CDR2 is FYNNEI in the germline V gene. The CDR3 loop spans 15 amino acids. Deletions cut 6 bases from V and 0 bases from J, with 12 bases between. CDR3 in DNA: TGTGCCAGCAGAGCCACGGATTATAGCAATCAGCCCCAGCATTTT. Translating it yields CASRATDYSNQPQHF.

This CDR3 reads CASSLSQGSSSGNTIYF. The CDR3 bases are TGTGCCAGCAGTTTATCCCAGGGGAGTTCCTCTGGAAACACCATATATTTT. J is TRBJ1-3 and V is TRBV27; perhaps TRBD1 as D (6 bases). The CDR3 totals 17 residues. V lost 0 bases and J 0 bases, leaving 12 bases between the germline ends. Germline CDR1 is MNHEY and CDR2 is SMNVEV (reference sequence).

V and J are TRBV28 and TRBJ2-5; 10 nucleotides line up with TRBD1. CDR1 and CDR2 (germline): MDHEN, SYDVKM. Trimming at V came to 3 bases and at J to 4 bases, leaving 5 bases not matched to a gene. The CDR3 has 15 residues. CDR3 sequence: CASSFARTGGETQYF. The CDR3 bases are TGTGCCAGCAGTTTCGCCCGGACAGGGGGAGAGACCCAGTACTTC.

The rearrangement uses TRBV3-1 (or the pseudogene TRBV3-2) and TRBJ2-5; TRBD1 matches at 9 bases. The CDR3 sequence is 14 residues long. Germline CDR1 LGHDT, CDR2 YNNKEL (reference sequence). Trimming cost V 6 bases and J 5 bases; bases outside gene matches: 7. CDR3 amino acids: CASSLRGTGETQYF. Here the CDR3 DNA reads TGTGCCAGCAGTCTCAGAGGGACAGGGGAGACCCAGTACTTC.

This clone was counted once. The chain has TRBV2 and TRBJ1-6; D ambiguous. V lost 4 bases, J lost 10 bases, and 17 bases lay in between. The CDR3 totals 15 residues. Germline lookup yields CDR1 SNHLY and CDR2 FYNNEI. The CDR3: CASSGGGIRASPLHF. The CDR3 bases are TGTGCCAGCAGTGGTGGAGGCATCCGAGCCTCACCCCTCCACTTT.

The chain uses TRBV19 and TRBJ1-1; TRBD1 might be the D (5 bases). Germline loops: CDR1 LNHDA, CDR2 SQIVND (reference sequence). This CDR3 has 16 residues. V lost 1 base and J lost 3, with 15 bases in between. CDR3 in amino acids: CASSIGPTVGDTEAFF. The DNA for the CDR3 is TGTGCCAGTAGTATAGGCCCCACCGTGGGGGACACTGAAGCTTTCTTT.

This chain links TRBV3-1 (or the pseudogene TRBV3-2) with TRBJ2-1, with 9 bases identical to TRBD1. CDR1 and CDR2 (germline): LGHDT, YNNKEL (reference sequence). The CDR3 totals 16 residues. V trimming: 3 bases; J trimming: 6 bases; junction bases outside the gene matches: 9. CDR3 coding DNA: TGTGCCAGCAGCCACCCAATGGGGACAGGGATCAATGAGCAGTTCTTC. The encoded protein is CASSHPMGTGINEQFF.

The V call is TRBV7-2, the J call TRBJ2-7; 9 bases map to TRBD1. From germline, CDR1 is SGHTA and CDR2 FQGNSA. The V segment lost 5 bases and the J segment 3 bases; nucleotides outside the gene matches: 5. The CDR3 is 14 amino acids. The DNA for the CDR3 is TGTGCCAGCAGCCGGACAGGGGCTAACTACGAGCAGTACTTC. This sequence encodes CASSRTGANYEQYF.

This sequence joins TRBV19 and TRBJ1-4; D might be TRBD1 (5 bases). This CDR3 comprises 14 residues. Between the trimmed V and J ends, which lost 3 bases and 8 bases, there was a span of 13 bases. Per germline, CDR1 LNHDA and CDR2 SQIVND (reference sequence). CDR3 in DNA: TGTGCCAGTAGTATCCCCCCCGGGGGAGAAAAACTGTTTTTT. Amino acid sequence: CASSIPPGGEKLFF. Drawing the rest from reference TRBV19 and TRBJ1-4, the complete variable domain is DGGITQSPKYLFRKEGQNVTLSCEQNLNHDAMYWYRQDPGQGLRLIYYSQIVNDFQKGDIAEGYSVSREKKESFPLTVTSAQKNPTAFYLCASSIPPGGEKLFFGSGTQLSVL.

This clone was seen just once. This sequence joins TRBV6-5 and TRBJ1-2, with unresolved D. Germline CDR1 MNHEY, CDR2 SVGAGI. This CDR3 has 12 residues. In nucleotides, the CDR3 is TGTGGTACCGACTTTACTAACTATGGCTACACCTTC. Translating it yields CGTDFTNYGYTF.

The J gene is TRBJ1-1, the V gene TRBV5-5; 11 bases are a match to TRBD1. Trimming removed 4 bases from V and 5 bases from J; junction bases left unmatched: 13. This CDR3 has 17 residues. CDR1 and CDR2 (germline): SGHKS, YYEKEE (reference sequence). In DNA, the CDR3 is TGTGCCAGCAGCCACAATCCAGGACAGGGGGCTCGAACTGAAGCTTTCTTT. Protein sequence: CASSHNPGQGARTEAFF. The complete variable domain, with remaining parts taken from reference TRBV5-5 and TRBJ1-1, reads DAGVTQSPTHLIKTRGQQVTLRCSPISGHKSVSWYQQVLGQGPQFIFQYYEKEERGRGNFPDRFSARQFPNYSSELNVNALLLGDSALYLCASSHNPGQGARTEAFFGQGTRLTVV.

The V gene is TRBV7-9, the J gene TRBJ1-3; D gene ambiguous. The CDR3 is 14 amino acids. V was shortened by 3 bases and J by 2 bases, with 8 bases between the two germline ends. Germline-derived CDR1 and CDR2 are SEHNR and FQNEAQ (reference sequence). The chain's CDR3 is CASSLGRAGNTIYF. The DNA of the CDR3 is TGTGCCAGCAGCTTGGGCCGGGCTGGAAACACCATATATTTT.

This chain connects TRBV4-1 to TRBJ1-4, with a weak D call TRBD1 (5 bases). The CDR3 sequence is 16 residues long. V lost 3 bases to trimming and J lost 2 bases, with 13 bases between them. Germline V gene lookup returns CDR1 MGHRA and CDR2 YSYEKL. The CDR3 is CASSQLPGVTNEKLFF. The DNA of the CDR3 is TGCGCCAGCAGCCAGCTCCCGGGGGTGACTAATGAAAAACTGTTTTTT.

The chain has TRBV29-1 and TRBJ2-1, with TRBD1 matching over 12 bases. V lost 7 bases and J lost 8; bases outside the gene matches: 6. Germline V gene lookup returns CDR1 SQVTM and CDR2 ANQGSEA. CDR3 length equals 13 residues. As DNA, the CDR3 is TGCAGCGACCGGGACAGGGGGCTCGATGAGCAGTTCTTC. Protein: CSDRDRGLDEQFF.

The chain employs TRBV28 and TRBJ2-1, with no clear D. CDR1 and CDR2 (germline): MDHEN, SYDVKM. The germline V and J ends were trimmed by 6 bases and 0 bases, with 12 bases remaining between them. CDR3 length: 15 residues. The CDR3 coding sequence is TGTGCCAGCAGACTCAGTTTAAGCTCCTACAATGAGCAGTTCTTC. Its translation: CASRLSLSSYNEQFF.

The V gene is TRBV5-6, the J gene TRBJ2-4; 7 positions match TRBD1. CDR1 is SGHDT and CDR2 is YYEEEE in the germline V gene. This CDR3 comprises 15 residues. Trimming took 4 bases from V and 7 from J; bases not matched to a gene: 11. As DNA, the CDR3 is TGTGCCAGCAGCCGCAACAGGGGTTCATGGAACATTCAGTACTTC. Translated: CASSRNRGSWNIQYF.

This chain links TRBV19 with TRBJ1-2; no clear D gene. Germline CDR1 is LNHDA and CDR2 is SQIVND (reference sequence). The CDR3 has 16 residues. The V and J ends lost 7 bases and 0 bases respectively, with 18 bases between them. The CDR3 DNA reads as TGTGCCAGTACCCCAACCAGACAAAGGGCTAACTATGGCTACACCTTC. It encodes CASTPTRQRANYGYTF.

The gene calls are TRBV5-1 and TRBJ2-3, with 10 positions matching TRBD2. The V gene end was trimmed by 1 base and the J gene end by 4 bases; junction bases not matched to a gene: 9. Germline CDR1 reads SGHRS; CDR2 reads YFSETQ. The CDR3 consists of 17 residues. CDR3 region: CASSLRLGLAGADTQYF. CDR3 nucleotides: TGCGCCAGCAGCTTGAGGTTGGGTCTAGCGGGGGCAGATACGCAGTATTTT.

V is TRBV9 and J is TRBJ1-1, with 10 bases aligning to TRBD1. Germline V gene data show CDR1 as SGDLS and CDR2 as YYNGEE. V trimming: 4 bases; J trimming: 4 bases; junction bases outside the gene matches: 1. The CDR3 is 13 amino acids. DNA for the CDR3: TGTGCCAGCAGCCGGGACAGGGGCACTGAAGCTTTCTTT. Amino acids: CASSRDRGTEAFF.

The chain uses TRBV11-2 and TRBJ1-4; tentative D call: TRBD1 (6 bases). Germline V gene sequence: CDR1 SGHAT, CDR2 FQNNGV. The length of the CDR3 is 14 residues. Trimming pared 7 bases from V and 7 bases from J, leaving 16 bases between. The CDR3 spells CASTQRAGVEKLFF. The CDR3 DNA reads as TGTGCCAGCACCCAGCGGGCAGGGGTTGAAAAACTGTTTTTT.

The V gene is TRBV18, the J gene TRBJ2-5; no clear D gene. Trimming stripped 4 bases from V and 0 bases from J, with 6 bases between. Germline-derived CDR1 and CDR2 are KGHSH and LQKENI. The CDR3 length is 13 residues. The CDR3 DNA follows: TGTGCCAGCTCACTCCGAAACCAAGAGACCCAGTACTTC. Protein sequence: CASSLRNQETQYF.

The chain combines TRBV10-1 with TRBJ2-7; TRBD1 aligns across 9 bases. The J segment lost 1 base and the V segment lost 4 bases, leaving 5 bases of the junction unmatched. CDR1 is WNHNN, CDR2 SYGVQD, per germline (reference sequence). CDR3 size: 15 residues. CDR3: CASSVGTGRSYEQYF. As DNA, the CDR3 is TGCGCCAGCAGTGTAGGGACAGGGAGGTCCTACGAGCAGTACTTC.

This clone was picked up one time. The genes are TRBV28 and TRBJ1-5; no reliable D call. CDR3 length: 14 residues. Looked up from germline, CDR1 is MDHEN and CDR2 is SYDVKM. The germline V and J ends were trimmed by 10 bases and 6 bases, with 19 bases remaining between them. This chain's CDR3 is CATSMGSMAQPQHF. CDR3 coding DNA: TGTGCCACCTCGATGGGGTCGATGGCTCAGCCCCAGCATTTT.

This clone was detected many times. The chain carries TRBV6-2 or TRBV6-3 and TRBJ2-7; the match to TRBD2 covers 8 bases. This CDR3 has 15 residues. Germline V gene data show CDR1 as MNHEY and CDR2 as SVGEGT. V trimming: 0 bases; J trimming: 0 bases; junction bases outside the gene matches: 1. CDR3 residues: CASSYSGTSSYEQYF. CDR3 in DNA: TGTGCCAGCAGTTACTCCGGGACTAGCTCCTACGAGCAGTACTTC.

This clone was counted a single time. The CDR3 bases are TGTGCCAGCAGCCACCGGGGGAGCACTGAAGCTTTCTTT. Its translation: CASSHRGSTEAFF. The chain carries TRBV5-6 and TRBJ1-1; TRBD1 might be the D (5 bases). The germline V and J ends were trimmed by 4 bases and 4 bases, with 11 bases remaining between them. Germline CDR1 SGHDT, CDR2 YYEEEE. This CDR3 spans 13 amino acids.

The CDR3 DNA reads as TGCGCCAGCAGCCAAGGGAACGAGCAGTACTTC. Protein sequence: CASSQGNEQYF. The chain combines TRBV4-1 with TRBJ2-7; D is undetermined. Trimming shortened V by 1 base and J by 5 bases, and 3 bases separated the two germline ends. Germline CDR1 is MGHRA and CDR2 is YSYEKL. The CDR3 totals 11 residues.